These T cell receptor beta chains were read from a single sample in a study of blood T cell repertoires in COVID-19. Repertoires were generated with immunoSEQ multiplex PCR, while TCRdb's copy carries only in-frame clones and drops some. The sample has under 200,000 clones, 83% seen once. The sequenced sample was peripheral blood. The receptor source for this set is a woman at least 80 years old with acute or convalescent COVID-19. CDR3s include the opening cysteine and the closing phenylalanine or tryptophan. Fields, in order: J gene, V gene, D gene, clone size, CDR3 protein, CDR3 DNA. D genes are given only for firm matches. The size of a clone is reported for some rows only, either as once, few or many, or as a class for expanded clones.

J: TRBJ1-2; V: TRBV25-1; D: NA; size: once; CDR3: CASSEYGAFYGYTF; DNA: TGTGCCAGCAGTGAATACGGTGCCTTCTATGGCTACACCTTC
J: TRBJ2-7; V: TRBV6-5; D: NA; size: NA; CDR3: CASRGSGSYEQYF; DNA: TGTGCCAGCAGGGGGAGTGGAAGCTACGAGCAGTACTTC
J: TRBJ1-1; V: TRBV19; D: TRBD1; size: NA; CDR3: CASSIGQGLNTEAFF; DNA: TGTGCCAGTAGTATCGGACAGGGTTTGAACACTGAAGCTTTCTTT
J: TRBJ1-2; V: TRBV4-1; D: TRBD1; size: few; CDR3: CASSQEGGPGQGAYGYTF; DNA: TGCGCCAGCAGCCAAGAAGGGGGTCCGGGACAGGGTGCCTATGGCTACACCTTC
J: TRBJ2-3; V: TRBV4-3; D: NA; size: NA; CDR3: CASSQDRGTYDTQYF; DNA: TGCGCCAGCAGCCAAGATCGGGGGACTTATGATACGCAGTATTTT
J: TRBJ1-1; V: TRBV12-3/TRBV12-4; D: NA; size: NA; CDR3: CASSQSRTRVVF; DNA: TGTGCCAGCAGCCAGAGCAGAACTAGGGTGGTCTTT
J: TRBJ2-3; V: TRBV5-1; D: NA; size: once; CDR3: CASQTGFSTDTQYF; DNA: TGCGCCAGTCAGACGGGATTTAGCACAGATACGCAGTATTTT
J: TRBJ2-3; V: TRBV7-6; D: TRBD1; size: NA; CDR3: CASSLETGSDTQYF; DNA: TGTGCCAGCAGCTTGGAGACAGGGTCAGATACGCAGTATTTT
J: TRBJ2-7; V: TRBV19; D: NA; size: few; CDR3: CASSVQGRDEQYF; DNA: TGTGCCAGTAGTGTACAGGGTCGAGACGAGCAGTACTTC
J: TRBJ2-7; V: TRBV29-1; D: TRBD1; size: NA; CDR3: CSATGGVNEQYF; DNA: TGCAGCGCCACAGGGGGAGTTAACGAGCAGTACTTC
J: TRBJ2-7; V: TRBV30; D: TRBD2; size: NA; CDR3: CAWSPSGSREQYF; DNA: TGTGCCTGGAGCCCTAGCGGGAGCCGCGAGCAGTACTTC